Presented here are 12 T cell receptor beta chains from one specimen sequenced in a study of T cell changes during pregnancy in multiple sclerosis. TCRdb's table, derived via immunoSEQ multiplex PCR, lists solely in-frame clones and lacks some. In the table there are fewer than 90,000 clones, 85% to 95% of which are singletons. The material sequenced was peripheral blood, taken in the third trimester of pregnancy. The receptors come from a female donor in good health, enrolled as a control in a pregnancy study.

The chain has TRBV21-1 and TRBJ2-2; the D call of TRBD2 is as the table states it, not checked on the DNA. TRBV21-1 is annotated as a pseudogene. This CDR3 has 13 amino acids. The CDR3 reads CASSKSGTGELFF. In nucleotides, the CDR3 is TGTGCCAGCAGCAAAAGCGGCACCGGGGAGCTGTTTTTT.

The chain carries TRBV2 and TRBJ2-1; 11 nucleotides align to TRBD2. Germline trimming cut 2 bases from V and 12 bases from J; bases unmatched to any gene: 3. This CDR3 has 13 residues. Germline loops: CDR1 SNHLY, CDR2 FYNNEI. The CDR3 nucleotides are TGTGCCAGCAGTGAAATGCTAGCGGGAGGGCAGTTCTTC. Translation gives CASSEMLAGGQFF.

The chain couples TRBV5-1 to TRBJ2-7; D unclear. Germline CDR1 SGHRS, CDR2 YFSETQ. The CDR3 consists of 17 residues. Trimming stripped 0 bases from V and 4 bases from J, with 20 bases between. The CDR3 DNA reads as TGCGCCAGCAGCTTGGCAGGAAGATATGGTGGCCCATACGAGCAGTACTTC. Translated: CASSLAGRYGGPYEQYF.

The J gene is TRBJ2-5, the V gene TRBV4-2; tentative D call: TRBD2 (6 bases). Between the trimmed V and J ends, which lost 3 bases and 5 bases, there was a span of 19 bases. The germline V gene encodes CDR1 LGHNA and CDR2 YNFKEQ. The CDR3 loop spans 16 amino acids. The CDR3 nucleotides read TGTGCCAGCAGCCACCCGGCACTAGCTGTCGGGGAGACCCAGTACTTC. Protein sequence: CASSHPALAVGETQYF.

The chain joins TRBV5-1 to TRBJ2-7, with TRBD1 identical over 7 bases. CDR1 and CDR2 from the germline V gene are SGHRS and YFSETQ. The CDR3 length is 15 residues. With V trimmed by 3 bases and J by 2 bases, 8 bases remained unmatched. The CDR3 sequence: CASSSGQVLPYEQYF. CDR3 in DNA: TGCGCCAGCAGCTCAGGACAGGTCCTACCCTACGAGCAGTACTTC.

The chain combines TRBV4-1 with TRBJ1-2; TRBD1 matches at 9 bases. CDR3 size: 16 residues. Germline trimming cut 1 base from V and 3 bases from J; bases unmatched to any gene: 6. Germline lookup yields CDR1 MGHRA and CDR2 YSYEKL. The CDR3 spells CASSQGMGQGDYGYTF. DNA for the CDR3: TGCGCCAGCAGCCAAGGCATGGGACAGGGAGACTATGGCTACACCTTC.

The rearrangement uses TRBV6-6 and TRBJ2-2, with TRBD2 matching over 11 bases. V shed 6 bases and J 7 bases; nucleotides not matched to a gene: 7. Looked up from germline, CDR1 is MNHNY and CDR2 is SVGAGI (reference sequence). The CDR3 totals 15 residues. The CDR3 sequence is CASRITSGSIGELFF. The CDR3 bases are TGTGCCAGCAGAATTACTAGCGGGAGTATCGGGGAGCTGTTTTTT.

J is TRBJ2-3 and V is TRBV2; maybe TRBD1 (5 bases). The CDR3 length is 12 residues. Germline V gene lookup returns CDR1 SNHLY and CDR2 FYNNEI. V was shortened by 6 bases and J by 6 bases, with 10 bases between the two germline ends. The CDR3 bases are TGTGCCAGCAGCGATAGGGGTGATACGCAGTATTTT. This encodes CASSDRGDTQYF.

The chain couples TRBV2 to TRBJ1-1; TRBD1 is a possible D gene (5 bases). The CDR3 runs 14 residues. Trimming cost V 6 bases and J 0 bases, with 11 bases left between them. Germline CDR1 SNHLY, CDR2 FYNNEI. CDR3 coding DNA: TGTGCCAGCAGGCTGACAGTAATGAACACTGAAGCTTTCTTT. Its protein is CASRLTVMNTEAFF.

The CDR3: CASQTGTNANEQFF. The CDR3 nucleotides are TGTGCCAGCCAAACCGGGACTAATGCCAATGAGCAGTTCTTC. The chain recombines TRBV28 with TRBJ2-1; 7 positions agree with TRBD2. This CDR3 comprises 14 residues. The germline gives CDR1 MDHEN, CDR2 SYDVKM. V lost 8 bases, J lost 6 bases, and 10 bases stayed unmatched.

The V gene is TRBV12-5, the J gene TRBJ1-2, with 11 bases matching TRBD1. This CDR3 has 17 amino acids. Germline CDR1 and CDR2: LGHNT and FRNRAP. Trimming removed 6 bases from V and 5 bases from J; junction bases left unmatched: 14. The CDR3 region is CASGRLGQGARTYGYTF. The CDR3 nucleotides read TGTGCTAGTGGCCGACTCGGACAGGGGGCGAGGACTTATGGCTACACCTTC.

The chain recombines TRBV4-2 with TRBJ2-1; TRBD2 matches at 10 bases. The V segment lost 4 bases and the J segment 6 bases; nucleotides outside the gene matches: 6. The CDR3 is 15 residues long. Germline CDR1 and CDR2: LGHNA and YNFKEQ. In nucleotides, the CDR3 is TGTGCCAGCAGCCGGGAGCGGGAGGGCCGCAATGAGCAGTTCTTC. Translated, it gives CASSREREGRNEQFF.